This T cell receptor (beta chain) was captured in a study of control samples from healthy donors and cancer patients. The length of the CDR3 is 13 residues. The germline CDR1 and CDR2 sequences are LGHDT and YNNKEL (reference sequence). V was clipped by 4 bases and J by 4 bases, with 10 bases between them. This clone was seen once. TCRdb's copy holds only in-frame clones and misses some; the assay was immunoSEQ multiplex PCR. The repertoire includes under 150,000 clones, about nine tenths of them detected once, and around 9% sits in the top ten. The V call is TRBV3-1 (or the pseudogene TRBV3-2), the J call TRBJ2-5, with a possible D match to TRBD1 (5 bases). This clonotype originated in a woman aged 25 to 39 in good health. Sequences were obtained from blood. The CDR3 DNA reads TGTGCCAGCAGCCGGGGCAGCCTAGAGACCCAGTACTTC. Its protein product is CASSRGSLETQYF.